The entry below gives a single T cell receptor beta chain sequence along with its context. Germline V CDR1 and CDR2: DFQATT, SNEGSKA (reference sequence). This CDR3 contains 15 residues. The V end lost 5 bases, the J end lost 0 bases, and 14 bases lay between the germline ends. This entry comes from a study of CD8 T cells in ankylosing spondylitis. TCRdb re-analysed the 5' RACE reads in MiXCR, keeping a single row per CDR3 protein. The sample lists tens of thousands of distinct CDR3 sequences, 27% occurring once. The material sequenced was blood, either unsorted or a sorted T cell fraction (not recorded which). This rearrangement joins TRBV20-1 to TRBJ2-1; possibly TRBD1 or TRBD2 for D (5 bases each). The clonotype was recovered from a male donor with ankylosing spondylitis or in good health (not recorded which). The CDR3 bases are TGCAGTGCTGTTTCGGGACCGAACTCCTACAATGAGCAGTTCTTC. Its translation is CSAVSGPNSYNEQFF.